These T cell receptor beta chains were read from a single sample in a study of early T cells in non-severe SARS-CoV-2 infection. MiXCR was run by TCRdb on the 5' RACE reads, yielding one entry per CDR3 protein. The sample holds 60,000 to 70,000 distinct CDR3 sequences, approximately 10% seen once. The sample was whole blood. All receptors come from an adult who was a healthcare worker with PCR-confirmed SARS-CoV-2 infection or an uninfected control (not recorded which). Both conserved end residues are part of each CDR3. Each record gives: J gene, D gene, clone size, CDR3 length, V gene, CDR3 protein, CDR3 DNA. D genes are given only for firm matches. Rows give clone size only sometimes, using once, few, many, or a class for an expanded clone.

j_call: TRBJ1-1; d_call: NA; clone_size: NA; cdr3_length: 16; v_call: TRBV12-2; cdr3_aa: CASRCRRGNLNTEAFF; cdr3_nt: TGTGCAAGTCGCTGCCGACGTGGGAACTTGAACACTGAAGCTTTCTTT
j_call: TRBJ2-5; d_call: NA; clone_size: NA; cdr3_length: 12; v_call: TRBV3-1; cdr3_aa: CASSPQRGPQYF; cdr3_nt: TGTGCCAGCAGCCCACAGAGGGGACCCCAGTACTTC
j_call: TRBJ2-2; d_call: NA; clone_size: NA; cdr3_length: 14; v_call: TRBV5-1; cdr3_aa: CASSLGLDTGELFF; cdr3_nt: TGCGCCAGCAGCTTGGGCTTGGACACCGGGGAGCTGTTTTTT
j_call: TRBJ2-7; d_call: TRBD2; clone_size: NA; cdr3_length: 13; v_call: TRBV6-1; cdr3_aa: CASSGLAPYEQYF; cdr3_nt: TGTGCCAGCAGCGGACTAGCGCCCTACGAGCAGTACTTC
j_call: TRBJ2-1; d_call: TRBD2; clone_size: NA; cdr3_length: 14; v_call: TRBV20-1; cdr3_aa: CSAFLGGVGNEQFF; cdr3_nt: TGCAGTGCTTTTCTGGGGGGGGTCGGTAATGAGCAGTTCTTC
j_call: TRBJ2-3; d_call: TRBD2; clone_size: NA; cdr3_length: 17; v_call: TRBV3-1; cdr3_aa: CASSPLTSGSATNTQYF; cdr3_nt: TGTGCCAGCAGTCCGTTGACTAGCGGGAGCGCTACTAATACGCAGTATTTT
j_call: TRBJ1-1; d_call: NA; clone_size: NA; cdr3_length: 12; v_call: TRBV7-9; cdr3_aa: CASSLMGTEAFF; cdr3_nt: TGTGCCAGCAGCCTCATGGGAACTGAAGCTTTCTTT
j_call: TRBJ2-7; d_call: TRBD2; clone_size: many; cdr3_length: 15; v_call: TRBV6-6; cdr3_aa: CASSRLDTGRYEQYF; cdr3_nt: TGTGCCAGCAGCAGATTGGATACCGGGAGGTACGAGCAGTACTTC
j_call: TRBJ2-2; d_call: NA; clone_size: many; cdr3_length: 14; v_call: TRBV2; cdr3_aa: CASSELLTVGELFF; cdr3_nt: TGTGCCAGCAGTGAACTACTTACCGTCGGGGAGCTGTTTTTT
j_call: TRBJ1-1; d_call: TRBD1; clone_size: NA; cdr3_length: 13; v_call: TRBV12-3/TRBV12-4; cdr3_aa: CASSPRGKPEAFF; cdr3_nt: TGTGCCAGCAGTCCCAGGGGGAAGCCTGAAGCTTTCTTT
j_call: TRBJ2-3; d_call: NA; clone_size: few; cdr3_length: 17; v_call: TRBV5-5; cdr3_aa: CASSLGPRSGGTDTQYF; cdr3_nt: TGTGCCAGCAGCTTGGGCCCCAGGTCGGGGGGCACAGATACGCAGTATTTT
j_call: TRBJ1-2; d_call: NA; clone_size: many; cdr3_length: 13; v_call: TRBV7-2; cdr3_aa: CASSLRRSSGYTF; cdr3_nt: TGTGCCAGCAGCTTAAGAAGGTCGTCTGGCTACACCTTC
j_call: TRBJ1-6; d_call: NA; clone_size: many; cdr3_length: 15; v_call: TRBV6-2/TRBV6-3; cdr3_aa: CASSVASSYNSPLHF; cdr3_nt: TGTGCCAGCAGTGTGGCAAGCTCCTATAATTCACCCCTCCACTTT
j_call: TRBJ2-2; d_call: NA; clone_size: few; cdr3_length: 17; v_call: TRBV15; cdr3_aa: CATSPRRGGANTGELFF; cdr3_nt: TGTGCCACCAGCCCCAGGAGGGGCGGAGCGAACACCGGGGAGCTGTTTTTT
j_call: TRBJ1-1; d_call: NA; clone_size: few; cdr3_length: 15; v_call: TRBV7-9; cdr3_aa: CASSFQGLGNTEAFF; cdr3_nt: TGTGCCAGCAGCTTCCAGGGGTTGGGGAACACTGAAGCTTTCTTT
j_call: TRBJ1-1; d_call: TRBD1; clone_size: many; cdr3_length: 14; v_call: TRBV5-4; cdr3_aa: CATKGQGMNTEAFF; cdr3_nt: TGTGCCACAAAGGGACAGGGGATGAACACTGAAGCTTTCTTT
j_call: TRBJ2-5; d_call: TRBD2; clone_size: many; cdr3_length: 15; v_call: TRBV6-1; cdr3_aa: CASSVLAGDQETQYF; cdr3_nt: TGTGCCAGCAGTGTACTAGCGGGAGACCAAGAGACCCAGTACTTC
j_call: TRBJ2-3; d_call: TRBD2; clone_size: many; cdr3_length: 14; v_call: TRBV28; cdr3_aa: CASSWGGRPDTQYF; cdr3_nt: TGTGCCAGCAGTTGGGGCGGGAGGCCCGATACGCAGTATTTT
j_call: TRBJ1-1; d_call: TRBD1; clone_size: NA; cdr3_length: 15; v_call: TRBV9; cdr3_aa: CASSPDRAIGPEAFF; cdr3_nt: TGTGCCAGCAGCCCCGACAGGGCTATAGGTCCTGAAGCTTTCTTT
j_call: TRBJ2-7; d_call: NA; clone_size: few; cdr3_length: 13; v_call: TRBV30; cdr3_aa: CAWSVTSAYEQYF; cdr3_nt: TGTGCCTGGAGTGTTACGAGCGCCTACGAGCAGTACTTC
j_call: TRBJ2-7; d_call: TRBD2; clone_size: NA; cdr3_length: 15; v_call: TRBV12-3/TRBV12-4; cdr3_aa: CASSTTQFGRVEQYF; cdr3_nt: TGTGCCAGCAGCACCACCCAGTTCGGGAGGGTCGAGCAGTACTTC
j_call: TRBJ2-7; d_call: TRBD1; clone_size: few; cdr3_length: 14; v_call: TRBV4-1; cdr3_aa: CASSDRDRGYEQYF; cdr3_nt: TGCGCCAGCTCAGACCGGGACAGGGGTTACGAGCAGTACTTC
j_call: TRBJ2-3; d_call: NA; clone_size: NA; cdr3_length: 15; v_call: TRBV29-1; cdr3_aa: CSVRLNPIRTDTQYF; cdr3_nt: TGCAGCGTTCGCCTAAATCCCATCCGCACAGATACGCAGTATTTT
j_call: TRBJ1-2; d_call: NA; clone_size: few; cdr3_length: 13; v_call: TRBV6-5; cdr3_aa: CASRPRASYGYTF; cdr3_nt: TGTGCCAGCAGGCCCCGGGCCAGCTATGGCTACACCTTC
j_call: TRBJ2-3; d_call: TRBD2; clone_size: many; cdr3_length: 15; v_call: TRBV27; cdr3_aa: CASSLSGRSTDTQYF; cdr3_nt: TGTGCCAGCAGTTTATCCGGGAGGAGCACAGATACGCAGTATTTT
j_call: TRBJ2-7; d_call: NA; clone_size: few; cdr3_length: 12; v_call: TRBV25-1; cdr3_aa: CASRAVSREQYF; cdr3_nt: TGTGCCAGCAGGGCGGTCTCCCGGGAGCAGTACTTC
j_call: TRBJ2-7; d_call: NA; clone_size: NA; cdr3_length: 13; v_call: TRBV20-1; cdr3_aa: CSARDLRGWGEYF; cdr3_nt: TGCAGTGCTAGAGATCTCCGCGGCTGGGGCGAGTACTTC
j_call: TRBJ1-1; d_call: TRBD1; clone_size: NA; cdr3_length: 14; v_call: TRBV7-9; cdr3_aa: CASSLERPRGRAFF; cdr3_nt: TGTGCCAGCAGCTTAGAGCGTCCAAGGGGGCGAGCTTTCTTT
j_call: TRBJ2-2; d_call: NA; clone_size: NA; cdr3_length: 14; v_call: TRBV19; cdr3_aa: CATLGPLNTGELFF; cdr3_nt: TGTGCCACCCTGGGACCCTTGAACACCGGGGAGCTGTTTTTT
j_call: TRBJ2-2; d_call: TRBD2; clone_size: few; cdr3_length: 14; v_call: TRBV2; cdr3_aa: CASSDSLAGVGLFF; cdr3_nt: TGTGCCAGCAGTGATTCACTAGCGGGGGTGGGGCTGTTTTTT
j_call: TRBJ2-1; d_call: TRBD2; clone_size: medium-sized; cdr3_length: 15; v_call: TRBV20-1; cdr3_aa: CSARAPGLADNEQFF; cdr3_nt: TGCAGTGCTAGAGCTCCGGGACTAGCGGACAATGAGCAGTTCTTC
j_call: TRBJ2-3; d_call: NA; clone_size: many; cdr3_length: 13; v_call: TRBV20-1; cdr3_aa: CSAGKLSTDTQYF; cdr3_nt: TGCAGTGCGGGAAAGTTGAGCACAGATACGCAGTATTTT